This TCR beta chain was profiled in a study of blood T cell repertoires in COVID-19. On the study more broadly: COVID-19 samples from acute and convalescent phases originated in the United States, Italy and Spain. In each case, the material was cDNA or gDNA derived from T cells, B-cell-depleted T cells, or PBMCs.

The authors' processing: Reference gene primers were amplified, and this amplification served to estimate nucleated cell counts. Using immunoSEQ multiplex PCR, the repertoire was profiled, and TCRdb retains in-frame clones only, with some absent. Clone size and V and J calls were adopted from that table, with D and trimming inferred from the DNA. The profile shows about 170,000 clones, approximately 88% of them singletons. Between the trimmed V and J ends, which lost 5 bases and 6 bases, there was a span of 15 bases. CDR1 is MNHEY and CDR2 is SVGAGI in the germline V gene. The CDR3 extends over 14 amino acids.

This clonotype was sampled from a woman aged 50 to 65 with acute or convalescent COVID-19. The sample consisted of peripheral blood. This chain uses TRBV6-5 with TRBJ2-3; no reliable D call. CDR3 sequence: CASSPLGGSDTQYF. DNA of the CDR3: TGTGCCAGCAGTCCCCTAGGTGGTTCGGATACGCAGTATTTT.